The source of this T cell receptor beta chain is a study of shared clonotypes between healthy human individuals. General study points: The represented genetic and exposure-history diversity was limited by the small number of donors.

Among the donors, all were Caucasian adults who lived in Nashville, Tennessee. The CDR3 runs to 17 residues. Germline CDR1 reads MDHEN; CDR2 reads SYDVKM. J gave up 1 base and V 2 bases, and 6 bases lay outside the gene matches. Over several immunoSEQ plates, each subset's genomic DNA was distributed in even portions. Sequencing was performed with immunoSEQ multiplex PCR; in TCRdb, only in-frame clones are kept and a portion is missing. In the table there are some 490,000 clones, over 70% of which are singletons. This clone showed up just a few times. Its cognate antigen is unknown. The TCR comes from a woman aged 35 to 49 in good health. Some clones in this sample may be carry-over from other donors' samples. The rearrangement uses TRBV28 and TRBJ2-3; 10 bases map to TRBD2. The sequenced material came from PBMCs. CDR3 loop: CASSLLAGALGTDTQYF. The CDR3 DNA follows: TGTGCCAGCAGTTTACTAGCGGGGGCATTGGGCACAGATACGCAGTATTTT.